This note documents a single T cell receptor beta chain sequence. The data were taken from a study of blood T cell repertoires in COVID-19. Study-level information: Specimens from acute and convalescent COVID-19 originated in the United States, Italy and Spain. From T cells, B-cell-depleted T cells, or PBMCs came the material, which was cDNA or gDNA.

Authors' data handling: Reference gene primers were amplified, and this amplification served to estimate nucleated cell counts. The table came from immunoSEQ multiplex PCR; TCRdb's copy has only in-frame clones and leaves some out. V, J and clone size are those of that table, while D and trimming were read from the DNA. The table includes around 68,000 clones, around nine tenths detected once. The TCR was taken from a human donor in a cohort sampled during active COVID-19. Material for sequencing was peripheral blood.

The CDR3 sequence: CSAAGLMGTPSYEQYF. The CDR3 DNA reads TGCAGCGCCGCGGGGTTGATGGGGACGCCGTCCTACGAGCAGTACTTC. The genes are TRBV29-1 and TRBJ2-7; possibly TRBD2 for D (6 bases). V was shortened by 7 bases and J by 1 base, with 23 bases between the two germline ends. Germline CDR1 is SQVTM and CDR2 is ANQGSEA. The CDR3 spans 16 residues.